This is a list of T cell receptor beta chains from one sample in a study of neoadjuvant anti-PD-1 for oral cavity cancer. The repertoire was sequenced with immunoSEQ multiplex PCR; TCRdb's copy has only in-frame clones and lacks some. In the table there are about 14,000 clones, approximately 40% of which are singletons. The input for sequencing was tumor tissue, taken after nivolumab (anti-PD-1) treatment. The receptors come from a person aged 35 to 85 with oral cavity squamous cell carcinoma. Both conserved end residues are part of each CDR3. D genes are given only for firm matches. Clone size appears in some rows only: once, few, many, or a class for an expanded clone.

j_call v_call clone_size d_call cdr3_aa cdr3_nt
TRBJ2-7 TRBV5-1 - - CSSSTGRSEQYF TGCTCCTCCTCGACAGGGAGGAGCGAGCAGTACTTC
TRBJ2-1 TRBV11-3 many - CASSLGGSSYNEQFF TGTGCCAGCAGCTTAGGGGGTAGCTCCTACAATGAGCAGTTCTTC
TRBJ1-1 TRBV5-1 few - CASKLKNTEAFF TGCGCCAGCAAACTTAAGAACACTGAAGCTTTCTTT
TRBJ2-3 TRBV11-3 once TRBD2 CASSGGGLDTQYF TGTGCCAGCAGCGGCGGGGGATTAGATACGCAGTATTTT
TRBJ1-1 TRBV7-2 - - CASSLQGTGFEAFF TGTGCCAGCAGCTTACAGGGGACGGGTTTCGAAGCTTTCTTT
TRBJ2-7 TRBV2 - - CASSVGPYEQYF TGTGCCAGCAGTGTCGGTCCCTACGAGCAGTACTTC
TRBJ1-2 TRBV2 - TRBD1 CASSLGQARLYGYTF TGTGCCAGCAGTCTCGGACAGGCGAGGCTCTATGGCTACACCTTC
TRBJ2-7 TRBV7-2 - - CASSPPPSYEQYF TGTGCCAGCAGCCCCCCTCCTTCCTACGAGCAGTACTTC
TRBJ1-2 TRBV7-9 medium-sized - CASSRDSTYGYTF TGTGCCAGCAGCCGAGACAGCACCTATGGCTACACCTTC
TRBJ1-5 TRBV2 few TRBD1 CASSIRTGESNQPQHF TGTGCCAGCAGTATACGGACAGGGGAAAGCAATCAGCCCCAGCATTTT
TRBJ2-2 TRBV5-1 - TRBD1 CASSSTGGRNTGELFF TGCGCCAGCAGCAGTACAGGGGGCCGGAACACCGGGGAGCTGTTTTTT
TRBJ2-7 TRBV19 - - CASSSVQGSYEQYF TGTGCCAGTAGCTCTGTCCAGGGTTCCTACGAGCAGTACTTC
TRBJ1-6 TRBV6-1 few - CASSDWQNNSPLHF TGTGCCAGCAGTGATTGGCAGAATAATTCACCCCTCCACTTT
TRBJ1-4 TRBV6-5 - - CASSYAGGRREKLFF TGTGCCAGCAGTTACGCCGGGGGACGGAGGGAAAAACTGTTTTTT
TRBJ1-5 TRBV7-2 - - CASSLVGERGQPQHF TGTGCCAGCAGCTTAGTCGGGGAGAGAGGGCAGCCCCAGCATTTT
TRBJ2-3 TRBV29-1 - - CSVEPFDGGDTQYF TGCAGCGTTGAGCCGTTTGACGGAGGAGATACGCAGTATTTT
TRBJ1-6 TRBV5-6 - - CASSPGNLGSPLHF TGTGCCAGCAGTCCAGGGAATTTGGGTTCACCCCTCCACTTT
TRBJ2-2 TRBV27 few TRBD2 CASSLSEGLAGNTGELFF TGTGCCAGCAGTTTATCGGAGGGACTAGCGGGAAACACCGGGGAGCTGTTTTTT
TRBJ1-2 TRBV5-1 - - CASSLVRGAGYGYTF TGCGCCAGCAGCTTGGTTCGGGGGGCAGGCTATGGCTACACCTTC
TRBJ1-1 TRBV7-9 - - CASSLGGRTDTEAFF TGTGCCAGCAGCTTAGGGGGGAGGACCGACACTGAAGCTTTCTTT
TRBJ2-2 TRBV4-3 - - CASSQDRVSGELFF TGCGCCAGCAGCCAAGACAGGGTTTCCGGGGAGCTGTTTTTT
TRBJ1-2 TRBV2 few - CASSTGNYGYTF TGTGCCAGCAGCACCGGCAACTATGGCTACACCTTC
TRBJ1-2 TRBV6-1 - TRBD1 CASSGQGANYGYTF TGTGCCAGCAGTGGACAGGGGGCTAACTATGGCTACACCTTC
TRBJ1-6 TRBV2 - - CASSRRGSSYNSPLHF TGTGCCAGCAGCCGAAGGGGCAGCTCCTATAATTCACCCCTCCACTTT
TRBJ2-3 TRBV5-5 - TRBD2 CASSLGLAATSTDTQYF TGTGCCAGCAGCCTGGGACTAGCGGCCACTAGCACAGATACGCAGTATTTT
TRBJ2-7 TRBV6-5 - - CASRPGDRTYEQYF TGTGCCAGCAGACCCGGGGACCGAACCTACGAGCAGTACTTC
TRBJ2-7 TRBV4-1 - TRBD2 CASSQDGGYEQYF TGCGCCAGCAGCCAAGACGGGGGGTACGAGCAGTACTTC
TRBJ2-1 TRBV2 - TRBD2 CASSAGTSVYNEQFF TGTGCCAGCAGTGCGGGGACTAGCGTCTACAATGAGCAGTTCTTC
TRBJ2-7 TRBV4-3 few - CASSQDGGYEQYF TGCGCCAGCAGCCAAGATGGGGGGTACGAGCAGTACTTC
TRBJ1-3 TRBV4-3 many - CASSLQRGGIGNTIYF TGCGCCAGCAGCCTCCAGAGGGGGGGCATTGGAAACACCATATATTTT
TRBJ2-7 TRBV7-6 few TRBD2 CASSLGGGVLYEQYF TGTGCCAGCAGCTTAGGGGGAGGGGTTCTCTACGAGCAGTACTTC
TRBJ2-3 TRBV30 few TRBD2 CAWGSGGAGTDTQYF TGTGCCTGGGGTAGCGGGGGGGCCGGCACAGATACGCAGTATTTT
TRBJ2-7 TRBV4-2 - - CASSPPDGTNMAYEQYF TGTGCCAGCAGCCCACCGGACGGAACGAATATGGCCTACGAGCAGTACTTC
TRBJ1-6 TRBV15 many - CATGRDNSPLHF TGTGCCACGGGACGGGATAATTCACCCCTCCACTTT
TRBJ2-3 TRBV7-8 - TRBD2 CASSPRLAGGVPSTDTQYF TGTGCCAGCAGCCCCAGACTAGCGGGGGGGGTACCTAGCACAGATACGCAGTATTTT
TRBJ2-1 TRBV29-1 few - CSVGLPSSYNEQFF TGCAGCGTTGGACTCCCGAGCTCCTACAATGAGCAGTTCTTC